Each of the 24 T cell receptor beta chains below was sequenced from the same sample in a study of vaccination and CD4 T cells after COVID-19. The Oncomine TCR Beta short-read assay was what sequenced the DNA obtained from cultured CD4+ T cells. Each CDR3 protein gets one entry after TCRdb re-called the PCR reads with MiXCR. The sample lists 2,500 to 3,500 distinct CDR3 sequences; around 80% were seen once. Antigens of these TCRs are unknown. The treatment was: approximately 10-day PBMC culture with coronavirus spike peptide pools or control peptides (ViraFEST assay). The sequenced sample was CD4+ T cells from blood, cultured in vitro. These receptors were taken from a human donor who had recovered from COVID-19.

The CDR3 loop is CASSRWDQETQYF. CDR3 bases: TGTGCCAGCAGTCGCTGGGACCAAGAGACCCAGTACTTC. The chain joins TRBV7-3 to TRBJ2-5; D remains ambiguous. The CDR3 totals 13 residues. Deletions cut 6 bases from V and 0 bases from J, with 8 bases between. Germline CDR1 and CDR2: SGHTA and FQGTGA.

DNA of the CDR3: TGTGCCAGCAACCCTCAGGGTTCTACAGATACGCAGTATTTT. Residues: CASNPQGSTDTQYF. The V call is TRBV11-2, the J call TRBJ2-3; D might be TRBD1 (5 bases). V was clipped by 7 bases and J by 3 bases, with 14 bases between them. The CDR3 is 14 amino acids. CDR1 and CDR2 (germline): SGHAT, FQNNGV.

This chain joins TRBV6-1 and TRBJ1-5; possibly TRBD1 for D (6 bases). V was cut by 7 bases and J by 6 bases, with 13 bases left in between. Germline CDR1 and CDR2: MNHNS and SASEGT. The CDR3 runs to 13 residues. CDR3 in DNA: TGTGCCAGCAACTTCGGGGGGCTTCAGCCCCAGCATTTT. Translating it yields CASNFGGLQPQHF.

This chain uses TRBV19 with TRBJ1-6; D is ambiguous. The germline gives CDR1 LNHDA, CDR2 SQIVND (reference sequence). The CDR3 length is 14 residues. V lost 8 bases and J 0 bases, leaving 8 bases between the germline ends. The CDR3 sequence: CASSSVSYNSPLHF. The DNA for the CDR3 is TGTGCCAGTTCCAGTGTCTCCTATAATTCACCCCTCCACTTT.

CDR3 sequence reads: CASSERGGRGGYTF. The CDR3 DNA reads TGTGCCAGCAGTGAACGGGGGGGAAGAGGTGGCTACACCTTC. This sequence joins TRBV2 and TRBJ1-2, with a weak D call TRBD1 (5 bases). Germline CDR1 is SNHLY and CDR2 is FYNNEI. The CDR3 has 14 residues. V was pared by 2 bases and J by 7 bases, with 14 bases between.

For this clonotype: Its ends do not fully match the called genes, so a read error is possible. This rearrangement joins TRBV2 to TRBJ1-1; TRBD1 aligns across 8 bases. CDR3 length: 14 amino acids. Germline CDR1 reads SNHLY; CDR2 reads FYNNEI. The CDR3 DNA reads as TGTGCCAGCAGGGAAGACAGGGGAGGGACTGAAGCTTTCTTT. It specifies CASREDRGGTEAFF.

By frequency in the sample, this clonotype is large. The rearrangement links TRBV2 to TRBJ1-2; the D gene is possibly TRBD1 (5 bases). Germline V gene sequence: CDR1 SNHLY, CDR2 FYNNEI. The CDR3 loop spans 15 amino acids. V was trimmed by 2 bases and J by 4 bases, leaving 14 bases between them. CDR3 protein: CASSEQLGGGYGYTF. CDR3 nucleotides: TGTGCCAGCAGTGAACAGCTCGGGGGAGGCTATGGCTACACCTTC.

A few counts support this clonotype. V and J are TRBV15 and TRBJ1-5; D gene ambiguous. The CDR3 sequence is 13 residues long. Germline V lookup: CDR1 LNHNV, CDR2 YYDKDF (reference sequence). The ends were cut back, 8 bases at V and 4 bases at J, with 12 bases in the middle. The CDR3, as DNA: TGTGCCACCGGAGGGTTCGGGAATCAGCCCCAGCATTTT. This gives the protein CATGGFGNQPQHF.

The chain employs TRBV20-1 and TRBJ1-2, with 8 nucleotides matching TRBD1. Germline CDR1 is DFQATT and CDR2 is SNEGSKA (reference sequence). The CDR3 sequence is 15 residues long. Losses at the gene ends were 0 bases for V and 4 bases for J; bases not matched to a gene: 7. CDR3 region: CSARDTTGESYGYTF. CDR3 DNA sequence: TGCAGTGCTAGAGATACGACAGGGGAGAGCTATGGCTACACCTTC.

This chain connects TRBV12-3 or TRBV12-4 to TRBJ2-2; the D gene is possibly TRBD2 (5 bases). Trimming shortened V by 6 bases and J by 5 bases, and 13 bases separated the two germline ends. The CDR3 is made up of 14 amino acids. In DNA, the CDR3 is TGTGCCAGCAGATACTCAGCGGTTACCGGGGAGCTGTTTTTT. Translated, it gives CASRYSAVTGELFF.

The chain uses TRBV27 and TRBJ1-1; D is undetermined. The V gene's germline CDR1 is MNHEY and CDR2 SMNVEV (reference sequence). This CDR3 comprises 15 residues. Trimming shortened V by 5 bases and J by 4 bases, and 17 bases separated the two germline ends. Here the CDR3 reads CASSTPSRTPTEAFF. The CDR3 nucleotides read TGTGCCAGCAGTACCCCGAGCAGGACCCCCACTGAAGCTTTCTTT.

The J gene is TRBJ2-3, the V gene TRBV27; D is undetermined. CDR1 and CDR2 (germline): MNHEY, SMNVEV (reference sequence). Between the trimmed V and J ends, which lost 3 bases and 2 bases, there was a span of 6 bases. The CDR3 covers 13 residues. The CDR3 here is CASSFRITDTQYF. Here the CDR3 DNA reads TGTGCCAGCAGTTTTCGGATCACAGATACGCAGTATTTT.

The V gene is TRBV20-1, the J gene TRBJ1-2; D is unresolved. This CDR3 contains 12 residues. V lost 3 bases and J lost 2, with 7 bases in between. Germline V gene data show CDR1 as DFQATT and CDR2 as SNEGSKA (reference sequence). CDR3 bases: TGCAGTGCTAGTCGGGAGAACTATGGCTACACCTTC. Protein sequence: CSASRENYGYTF.

By frequency in the sample, this clonotype is large. V usage is TRBV30 and J usage is TRBJ1-6, with no clear D. V dropped 0 bases and J dropped 7 bases, with 10 bases sitting between them. Germline V lookup: CDR1 GTSNPN, CDR2 SVGIG (reference sequence). This CDR3 contains 14 residues. The DNA of the CDR3 is TGTGCCTGGAGTGTAGGTAGCAGGAATTCACCCCTCCACTTT. It codes for CAWSVGSRNSPLHF.

The DNA for the CDR3 is TGTGCCAGCAGCCCACAACTGGGACAGAATTCACCCCTCCACTTT. It specifies CASSPQLGQNSPLHF. The gene calls are TRBV7-2 and TRBJ1-6; TRBD1 agrees at 7 bases. The V segment lost 5 bases and the J segment 7 bases; nucleotides outside the gene matches: 8. This CDR3 spans 15 amino acids. Germline V lookup: CDR1 SGHTA, CDR2 FQGNSA.

The J gene is TRBJ1-2, the V gene TRBV7-2; tentative D call: TRBD1 (6 bases). Germline V gene lookup returns CDR1 SGHTA and CDR2 FQGNSA. V was clipped by 8 bases and J by 1 base, with 14 bases between them. This CDR3 comprises 14 residues. As DNA, the CDR3 is TGTGCCAGCCAAAAGGGCAGGGGTAACTATGGCTACACCTTC. Its translation: CASQKGRGNYGYTF.

J is TRBJ2-5 and V is TRBV20-1, with 8 positions matching TRBD2. Losses at the gene ends were 5 bases for V and 1 base for J; bases not matched to a gene: 9. Per germline, CDR1 DFQATT and CDR2 SNEGSKA (reference sequence). The CDR3 is 15 amino acids. In DNA, the CDR3 is TGCAGTGCTTCTCGGGGGGGCCGGACCCAAGAGACCCAGTACTTC. It encodes CSASRGGRTQETQYF.

This chain links TRBV12-5 with TRBJ1-2, with 7 bases fitting TRBD1. V gave up 1 base and J gave up 6 bases; unmatched junction bases: 8. CDR3 size: 15 residues. Germline lookup yields CDR1 LGHNT and CDR2 FRNRAP. The CDR3 loop is CASGLDRTGGDGYTF. CDR3 in DNA: TGTGCTAGTGGTTTGGACCGGACAGGTGGGGATGGCTACACCTTC. Supplemented by reference TRBV12-5 and TRBJ1-2, the full variable domain reads DARVTQTPRHKVTEMGQEVTMRCQPILGHNTVFWYRQTMMQGLELLAYFRNRAPLDDSGMPKDRFSAEMPDATLATLKIQPSEPRDSAVYFCASGLDRTGGDGYTFGSGTRLTVV.

The rearrangement joins TRBV21-1 to TRBJ2-5; the D call in the table, TRBD1, was not verified against the DNA. TRBV21-1 is reported as a pseudogene. The CDR3 has 13 residues. CDR3 in DNA: TGTGCCAGCAGCCCGGGGGCCGAAGAGACCCAGTACTTC. Translated: CASSPGAEETQYF.

This rearrangement joins TRBV20-1 to TRBJ1-2, with D perhaps matching TRBD1 (6 bases). V was pared by 1 base and J by 8 bases, with 14 bases between. Germline assignment: CDR1 DFQATT and CDR2 SNEGSKA (reference sequence). This CDR3 is 13 amino acids long. This chain's CDR3 is CSARVRGEGGYTF. CDR3 sequence (DNA): TGCAGTGCTAGAGTCAGGGGTGAAGGGGGCTACACCTTC.

CDR3 nucleotide sequence: TGCAGTGCTAGAGAGGGAGGACAGGGGGAGCAGTACTTC. Translation: CSAREGGQGEQYF. J is TRBJ2-7 and V is TRBV20-1; TRBD1 agrees at 9 bases. V was pared by 0 bases and J by 7 bases, with 4 bases of the junction left unmatched. CDR1 is DFQATT and CDR2 is SNEGSKA in the germline V gene (reference sequence). CDR3 size: 13 residues.

The J gene is TRBJ1-5, the V gene TRBV9, with D tentatively TRBD1 (5 bases). Germline values: CDR1 SGDLS, CDR2 YYNGEE. V lost 5 bases to trimming and J lost 2 bases, with 17 bases between them. The CDR3 has 16 amino acids. CDR3 loop: CASSSPREVGNQPQHF. The DNA for the CDR3 is TGTGCCAGCAGTTCCCCCAGGGAGGTTGGCAATCAGCCCCAGCATTTT.

This rearrangement joins TRBV24-1 to TRBJ1-2; perhaps TRBD1 as D (5 bases). Trimming pared 2 bases from V and 5 bases from J, leaving 11 bases between. CDR1 and CDR2 from the germline V gene are KGHDR and SFDVKD. The CDR3 is made up of 14 amino acids. Written as DNA, the CDR3 is TGTGCCACCAGTGATTCTGGGACGGCGTATGGCTACACCTTC. Translated, it gives CATSDSGTAYGYTF.

This clonotype was recorded a few times. The V call is TRBV6-5, the J call TRBJ2-5; TRBD2 matches 7 bases. The germline V gene encodes CDR1 MNHEY and CDR2 SVGAGI. This CDR3 comprises 15 residues. Trimming took 0 bases from V and 0 from J; bases not matched to a gene: 1. The CDR3 region has the DNA TGTGCCAGCAGTTACTCGAGCGGGAACCAAGAGACCCAGTACTTC. Encoded protein: CASSYSSGNQETQYF.